One and the same sample provided the 24 T cell receptor beta chains below, sequenced in a study of human T cells and chemical hapten exposure. TCRdb re-called the RACE reads through MiXCR, storing one row per CDR3 protein. The data contain tens of thousands of distinct CDR3 sequences, under 13% of them singletons. Specified time point: patch test 1, 2 weeks after DPC sensitization. Treatment reported: therapeutic diphenylcyclopropenone sensitization with weekly scalp DPC. Sample: whole blood, taken in connection with sensitization to the hapten diphenylcyclopropenone (DPC). The receptor source for this set is a woman in her forties or fifties with alopecia areata. Some clones in this sample may be carry-over from other donors' samples.

This clonotype was detected many times. The V gene is TRBV6-2 or TRBV6-3, the J gene TRBJ2-3, with D perhaps TRBD1 or TRBD2 (5 bases each). V was trimmed by 2 bases and J by 0 bases, leaving 6 bases between them. CDR3 length equals 14 residues. Germline CDR1 and CDR2: MNHEY and SVGEGT. Here the CDR3 reads CASSYGGSTDTQYF. Here the CDR3 DNA reads TGTGCCAGCAGTTACGGGGGAAGCACAGATACGCAGTATTTT.

This clonotype has only a few counts. The chain combines TRBV29-1 with TRBJ1-3, with 9 bases matching TRBD1. Germline-derived CDR1 and CDR2 are SQVTM and ANQGSEA. The CDR3 has 14 amino acids. Trimming at V came to 4 bases and at J to 10 bases, leaving 11 bases not matched to a gene. The CDR3 bases are TGCAGCGTTGGGTTTGGACAGGGGAAAGGTACCATATATTTT. It encodes CSVGFGQGKGTIYF.

This rearrangement joins TRBV20-1 to TRBJ2-3, with 16 positions matching TRBD2. V was clipped by 2 bases and J by 7 bases; unmatched bases: 9. The CDR3 loop spans 17 amino acids. Germline-derived CDR1 and CDR2 are DFQATT and SNEGSKA (reference sequence). The DNA for the CDR3 is TGCAGTGCTAGAACCGGGACTAGCGGGAGGGCCGTAAATACGCAGTATTTT. Translated: CSARTGTSGRAVNTQYF.

For this clonotype: The junction does not match germline at one end; this may be a read error. The rearrangement links TRBV20-1 to TRBJ2-3; D might be TRBD1 (6 bases). CDR1 and CDR2 (germline): DFQATT, SNEGSKA (reference sequence). The CDR3 spans 13 residues. The CDR3: CSVRGQGDYTQYF. CDR3 in DNA: TGCAGTGTCAGGGGCCAGGGCGACTATACGCAATATTTT.

This chain links TRBV20-1 with TRBJ2-3; D tentatively reads TRBD1 or TRBD2 (6 bases each). Germline-derived CDR1 and CDR2 are DFQATT and SNEGSKA (reference sequence). V was shortened by 4 bases and J by 4 bases, with 18 bases between the two germline ends. The CDR3 loop spans 15 amino acids. CDR3 coding DNA: TGCAGTGCTAAAGGGGGGCGTTCATTAGCAGATACGCAGTATTTT. It specifies CSAKGGRSLADTQYF.

CDR3 nucleotide sequence: TGCACCAGCAGCCAAGATCGACAGGGTGAAGCTTTCTTT. This gives the protein CTSSQDRQGEAFF. The V and J genes are TRBV1 and TRBJ1-1; TRBD1, the table's D call, lacks a check against the DNA. TRBV1 is designated a pseudogene. This CDR3 region has 13 residues.

This clonotype was detected only a few times. The chain couples TRBV11-1 to TRBJ1-5; D is possibly TRBD1 (5 bases). Trimming cost V 5 bases and J 4 bases, with 15 bases left between them. Germline CDR1 is SGHAT and CDR2 is FQDESV (reference sequence). This CDR3 is built from 15 residues. The CDR3 sequence: CASSAGTGTNQPQHF. The CDR3 DNA sequence: TGTGCCAGCAGCGCCGGGACGGGCACAAATCAGCCCCAGCATTTT.

The V call is TRBV5-6, the J call TRBJ1-1; weak D call: TRBD1 (5 bases). The CDR3 consists of 16 residues. CDR1 is SGHDT, CDR2 YYEEEE, per germline. Trimming removed 4 bases at V and 0 bases at J, with 16 bases between. As DNA, the CDR3 is TGTGCCAGCAGCCTTAGAACGGGGGTCATGAACACTGAAGCTTTCTTT. This gives the protein CASSLRTGVMNTEAFF.

A note on this clonotype: This clone may be a read error of a much larger clone one base away. The chain is built from TRBV5-1 and TRBJ2-5; D might be TRBD1 or TRBD2, each matching 5 bases. Trimming pared 0 bases from V and 1 base from J, leaving 10 bases between. CDR3 size: 15 residues. Germline V gene lookup returns CDR1 SGHRS and CDR2 YFSETQ. This CDR3 reads CASSLAGQIQETQYF. The CDR3 nucleotides are TGCGCCAGCAGCTTGGCGGGGCAGATCCAAGAGACCCAGTACTTC.

This clonotype was counted between two and nine times. V gene TRBV10-2 combines with J gene TRBJ2-7; 7 bases fit TRBD2. The CDR3 is made up of 14 amino acids. Trimming at V came to 2 bases and at J to 3 bases, leaving 4 bases not matched to a gene. CDR1 is WSHSY, CDR2 SAAADI, per germline. Written as DNA, the CDR3 is TGCGCCAGCAGTGAGCTGACTAGCAGCTACGAGCAGTACTTC. It encodes CASSELTSSYEQYF.

The chain uses TRBV6-4 and TRBJ2-6; D is uncertain. The CDR3 extends over 16 amino acids. Germline V CDR1 and CDR2: MRHNA, SNTAGT. Deletions cut 6 bases from V and 0 bases from J, with 12 bases between. The CDR3 coding sequence is TGTGCCAGCAGCCCCGAACAGTTCTCTGGGGCCAACGTCCTGACTTTC. Amino acid sequence: CASSPEQFSGANVLTF.

This clonotype has at least ten counts. This sequence joins TRBV14 and TRBJ2-7; TRBD1 matches at 9 bases. The germline V gene has CDR1 SGHDN and CDR2 FVKESK. The CDR3 length is 15 residues. V trimming: 0 bases; J trimming: 3 bases; junction bases outside the gene matches: 3. CDR3 region: CASSQDRDRVYEQYF. The CDR3 DNA is TGTGCCAGCAGCCAAGACCGGGACAGGGTCTACGAGCAGTACTTC. The full variable domain, completed using reference TRBV14 and TRBJ2-7, is EAGVTQFPSHSVIEKGQTVTLRCDPISGHDNLYWYRRVMGKEIKFLLHFVKESKQDESGMPNNRFLAERTGGTYSTLKVQPAELEDSGVYFCASSQDRDRVYEQYFGPGTRLTVT.

In its sample, this clonotype was seen many times. V is TRBV5-1 and J is TRBJ1-4; the D gene is possibly TRBD1 (5 bases). CDR1 SGHRS and CDR2 YFSETQ come from the germline V gene. V was cut by 3 bases and J by 5 bases, with 11 bases left in between. The CDR3 has 14 residues. CDR3 sequence: CASSSTASNEKLFF. The CDR3 coding sequence is TGCGCCAGCAGCTCGACAGCCTCGAATGAAAAACTGTTTTTT.

This clonotype showed up many times. The chain has TRBV20-1 and TRBJ1-6; no firm D call. Looked up from germline, CDR1 is DFQATT and CDR2 is SNEGSKA (reference sequence). This CDR3 is 15 amino acids long. The ends were cut back, 0 bases at V and 0 bases at J, with 6 bases in the middle. The CDR3 DNA is TGCAGTGCTAGAGATCCCCCCTCCTATAATTCACCCCTCCACTTT. Its translation: CSARDPPSYNSPLHF.

The chain employs TRBV29-1 and TRBJ2-1, with TRBD1 matching 7 bases. The CDR3 loop spans 15 amino acids. Losses at the gene ends were 6 bases for V and 4 bases for J; bases not matched to a gene: 12. Germline CDR1 and CDR2: SQVTM and ANQGSEA. The CDR3 reads CSVQGGTRLYNEQFF. CDR3 DNA: TGCAGCGTCCAAGGGGGCACTCGACTGTACAATGAGCAGTTCTTC.

This clonotype was counted only a few times. The chain has TRBV6-2 or TRBV6-3 and TRBJ2-7, with 9 nucleotides matching TRBD1. The V and J ends lost 6 bases and 5 bases, in that order; junction bases with no gene match: 8. This CDR3 region has 14 residues. Per the germline V gene, CDR1 is MNHEY and CDR2 is SVGEGT. The CDR3 region is CASRPGTGQNEQYF. DNA of the CDR3: TGTGCCAGCAGACCCGGGACAGGGCAAAACGAGCAGTACTTC.

This chain joins TRBV29-1 and TRBJ1-1, with unresolved D. CDR1 and CDR2 (germline): SQVTM, ANQGSEA. The CDR3 runs to 10 residues. The V end was cut by 6 bases, the J end by 3 bases, with 5 bases between. CDR3 DNA: TGCAGCGTACAACACACTGAAGCTTTCTTT. Its protein is CSVQHTEAFF.

V and J are TRBV2 and TRBJ2-3; 7 bases fit TRBD1. J lost 0 bases, V lost 8 bases, and 8 bases had no gene match. The CDR3 is 15 amino acids. Germline values: CDR1 SNHLY, CDR2 FYNNEI. The CDR3 nucleotides read TGTGCCAGCGGAGCTACAGGGGCTAGCACAGATACGCAGTATTTT. Translation: CASGATGASTDTQYF. Together with reference TRBV2 and TRBJ2-3, the CDR3 gives the full variable domain: EPEVTQTPSHQVTQMGQEVILRCVPISNHLYFYWYRQILGQKVEFLVSFYNNEISEKSEIFDDQFSVERPDGSNFTLKIRSTKLEDSAMYFCASGATGASTDTQYFGPGTRLTVL.

This clonotype was seen many times. This rearrangement joins TRBV18 to TRBJ1-5; the D gene is possibly TRBD1 (6 bases). Deletions cut 2 bases from V and 2 bases from J, with 16 bases between. Germline-derived CDR1 and CDR2 are KGHSH and LQKENI. The CDR3 covers 17 residues. The CDR3 nucleotides read TGTGCCAGCTCACCAGCGCAGGGGCGGGAAGGCAATCAGCCCCAGCATTTT. Translation: CASSPAQGREGNQPQHF.

The chain links TRBV3-1 to TRBJ2-7; no reliable D call. Germline CDR1 and CDR2: LGHDT and YNNKEL (reference sequence). V was pared by 10 bases and J by 6 bases, with 13 bases between. The CDR3 is 11 residues long. The CDR3 protein is CATTGRGEQYF. The CDR3 region has the DNA TGTGCCACGACGGGCCGAGGCGAGCAGTACTTC.

This clonotype ranks as medium-sized. This chain joins TRBV2 and TRBJ1-2; 8 bases line up with TRBD1. The CDR3 is 16 residues long. The V gene end was trimmed by 5 bases and the J gene end by 6 bases; junction bases not matched to a gene: 14. Germline CDR1 reads SNHLY; CDR2 reads FYNNEI. The DNA of the CDR3 is TGTGCCAGCAGTCCTCACCCGACAGGGGCTCCCGATGGCTACACCTTC. Translation gives CASSPHPTGAPDGYTF.

This clonotype was observed at least ten times. This rearrangement joins TRBV24-1 to TRBJ1-5; D is ambiguous. This CDR3 has 14 residues. V was shortened by 2 bases and J by 4 bases, with 8 bases between the two germline ends. Looked up from germline, CDR1 is KGHDR and CDR2 is SFDVKD. In DNA form, the CDR3 reads TGTGCCACCAGTGATTCGCTCCTAAATCAGCCCCAGCATTTT. Its protein product is CATSDSLLNQPQHF.

The rearrangement uses TRBV29-1 and TRBJ2-3; 7 nucleotides line up with TRBD1. The CDR3 has 15 amino acids. Germline V gene data show CDR1 as SQVTM and CDR2 as ANQGSEA. Losses at the gene ends were 3 bases for V and 3 bases for J; bases not matched to a gene: 9. The CDR3 spells CSVDHGGQMTDTQYF. The CDR3 DNA reads TGCAGCGTTGATCATGGGGGACAGATGACAGATACGCAGTATTTT.

This clonotype was picked up a small number of times. The genes are TRBV30 and TRBJ1-2; D call uncertain. CDR1 is GTSNPN, CDR2 SVGIG, per germline (reference sequence). The CDR3 is 12 amino acids. V was pared by 2 bases and J by 8 bases, with 12 bases between. The CDR3 sequence: CAWSPRGVGYTF. The CDR3 coding sequence is TGTGCCTGGAGTCCTCGGGGAGTCGGCTACACCTTC.